This TCR beta chain was retrieved from a study of cytomegalovirus exposure and HLA in healthy donors. The junction had 9 bases not matched to a gene; V was cut back by 4 bases and J by 6 bases. The germline gives CDR1 SQVTM, CDR2 ANQGSEA. The CDR3 is made up of 14 amino acids. The PCR employed 60 Vbeta primers together with 13 Jbeta primers. TCRdb's copy holds only in-frame clones and misses some; the assay was immunoSEQ multiplex PCR. The table has under 110,000 clones, about 70% seen once. The sequencing sample was made of PBMCs. The V call is TRBV29-1, the J call TRBJ2-5; 9 nucleotides line up with TRBD2. This TCR was recovered from a boy between 10 and 17 years old in good health and CMV-seronegative. The CDR3 spells CSVAGGGAGQTQYF. The CDR3 DNA is TGCAGCGTTGCCGGCGGGGGGGCCGGTCAGACCCAGTACTTC.